This section outlines one T cell receptor beta chain sequence together with its context. The antigen is undetermined. Trimming shortened V by 4 bases and J by 2 bases, and 11 bases separated the two germline ends. The germline CDR1 and CDR2 sequences are MNHEY and SVGEGT. The CDR3 loop spans 14 amino acids. This entry comes from a study of T cell responses to AZD1222 COVID-19 vaccine. Study findings and constraints: Repertoires were collected only later (after the peak T cell response had occurred).

The protocol was immunoSEQ multiplex PCR, while the TCRdb copy is restricted to in-frame clones and leaves out a portion. The sample records approximately 150,000 clones, 90% being singletons. The material sequenced was peripheral blood, taken 28 days after the second AZD1222 dose. This sequence originates from an adult who received the AZD1222 COVID-19 vaccine. The V call is TRBV6-2 or TRBV6-3, the J call TRBJ1-2, with D hard to call. The CDR3 reads CASSSIVQNYGYTF. The CDR3 DNA is TGTGCCAGCAGTTCCATAGTGCAGAACTATGGCTACACCTTC.